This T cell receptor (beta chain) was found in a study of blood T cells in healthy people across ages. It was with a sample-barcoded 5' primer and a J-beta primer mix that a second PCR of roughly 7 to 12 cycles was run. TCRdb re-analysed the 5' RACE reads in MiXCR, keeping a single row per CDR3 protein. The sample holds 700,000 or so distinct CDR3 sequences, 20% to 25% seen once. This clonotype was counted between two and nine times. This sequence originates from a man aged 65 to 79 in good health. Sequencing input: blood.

CDR3 DNA sequence: TGTGCCTGGAGTGGTGTCTCTGGAAACACCATATATTTT. Its translation is CAWSGVSGNTIYF. This chain links TRBV30 with TRBJ1-3; D is unclear. This CDR3 is 13 amino acids long. The germline gives CDR1 GTSNPN, CDR2 SVGIG (reference sequence). Trimming took 1 base from V and 0 from J, leaving 4 bases between them.